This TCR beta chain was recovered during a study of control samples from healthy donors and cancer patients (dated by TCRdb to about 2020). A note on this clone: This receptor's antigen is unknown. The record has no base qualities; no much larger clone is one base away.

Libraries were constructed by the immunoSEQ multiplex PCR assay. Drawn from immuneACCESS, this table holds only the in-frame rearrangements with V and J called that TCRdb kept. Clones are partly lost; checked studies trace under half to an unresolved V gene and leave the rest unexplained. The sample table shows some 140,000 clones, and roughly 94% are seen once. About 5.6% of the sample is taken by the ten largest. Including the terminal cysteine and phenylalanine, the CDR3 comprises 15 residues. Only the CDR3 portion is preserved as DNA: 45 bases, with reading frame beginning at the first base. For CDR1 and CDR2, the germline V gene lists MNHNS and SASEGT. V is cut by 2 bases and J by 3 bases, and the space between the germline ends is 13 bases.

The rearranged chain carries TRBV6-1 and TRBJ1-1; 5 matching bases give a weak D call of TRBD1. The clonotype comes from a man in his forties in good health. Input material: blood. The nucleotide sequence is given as TGTGCCAGCAGTGAACCGTGGGACCTCGACACTGAAGCTTTCTTT. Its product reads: CASSEPWDLDTEAFF.